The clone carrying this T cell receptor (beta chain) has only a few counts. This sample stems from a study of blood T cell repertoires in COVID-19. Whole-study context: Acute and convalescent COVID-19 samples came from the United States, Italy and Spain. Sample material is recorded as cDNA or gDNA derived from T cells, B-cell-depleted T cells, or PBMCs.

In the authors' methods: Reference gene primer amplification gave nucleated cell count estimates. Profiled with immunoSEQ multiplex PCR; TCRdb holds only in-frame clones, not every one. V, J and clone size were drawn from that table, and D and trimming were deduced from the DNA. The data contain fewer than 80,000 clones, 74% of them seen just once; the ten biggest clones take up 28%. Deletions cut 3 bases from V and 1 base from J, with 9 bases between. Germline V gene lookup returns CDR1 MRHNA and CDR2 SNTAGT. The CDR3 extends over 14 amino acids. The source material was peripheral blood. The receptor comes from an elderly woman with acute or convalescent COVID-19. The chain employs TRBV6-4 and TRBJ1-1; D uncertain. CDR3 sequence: CASSDGRENTEAFF. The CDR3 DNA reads TGTGCCAGCAGTGATGGTAGAGAGAACACTGAAGCTTTCTTT.